These 17 T cell receptor beta chains originate from one sample sequenced in a study of spatial heterogeneity in lung cancer. Specified time point: sample taken at primary tumor resection. MiXCR was run by TCRdb on the 5' RACE reads, yielding one entry per CDR3 protein. The sample includes some 40,000 distinct CDR3 sequences, approximately 3% seen only once; the top ten take roughly 34%. Material: normal lung tissue next to the tumor, obtained at surgery. The receptors shown here come from a male donor with early-stage non-small cell lung cancer.

This clonotype showed up many times. V is TRBV5-1 and J is TRBJ2-2, with D possibly being TRBD2 (5 bases). Deletions cut 5 bases from V and 4 bases from J, with 12 bases between. Germline-derived CDR1 and CDR2 are SGHRS and YFSETQ. The CDR3 covers 14 residues. CDR3 sequence: CASRVGLSTGELFF. As DNA, the CDR3 is TGCGCCAGCAGAGTCGGACTGAGCACCGGGGAGCTGTTTTTT.

This clonotype was recorded many times. J is TRBJ1-6 and V is TRBV20-1; a possible D gene is TRBD1 (6 bases). Germline V gene data show CDR1 as DFQATT and CDR2 as SNEGSKA (reference sequence). CDR3 length equals 14 residues. V was pared by 4 bases and J by 7 bases, with 14 bases between. The CDR3 sequence is CSAIKDRMNSPLHF. DNA for the CDR3: TGCAGTGCTATAAAAGACAGGATGAATTCACCCCTCCACTTT.

This clonotype came up many times. The chain links TRBV6-2 or TRBV6-3 to TRBJ1-6; D unclear. Trimming shortened V by 5 bases and J by 5 bases, and 13 bases separated the two germline ends. Germline loops: CDR1 MNHEY, CDR2 SVGEGT. The CDR3 is made up of 15 amino acids. CDR3 region: CASSASTSNNSPLHF. In nucleotides, the CDR3 is TGTGCCAGCAGTGCCTCGACAAGCAATAATTCACCCCTCCACTTT.

This clonotype was counted ten times or more. The chain is built from TRBV12-3 or TRBV12-4 and TRBJ1-5; D gene unclear. Trimming took off 3 bases at V and 4 bases at J, with 16 bases between the two ends. The length of the CDR3 is 16 residues. In DNA, the CDR3 is TGTGCCAGCAGTTTGGTCCTCGGGCTCGTAAATCAGCCCCAGCATTTT. Protein: CASSLVLGLVNQPQHF.

This clonotype was seen many times. The chain recombines TRBV28 with TRBJ1-5; the D is unclear. V lost 5 bases and J 2 bases, leaving 10 bases between the germline ends. The CDR3 has 14 residues. The germline CDR1 and CDR2 sequences are MDHEN and SYDVKM. CDR3 residues: CASSAQIGNQPQHF. DNA for the CDR3: TGTGCCAGCAGTGCACAGATTGGCAATCAGCCCCAGCATTTT.

This clonotype was seen at least ten times. The V and J genes are TRBV28 and TRBJ2-5, with D perhaps TRBD2 (6 bases). The CDR3 loop spans 14 amino acids. Germline CDR1 is MDHEN and CDR2 is SYDVKM. Trimming took off 8 bases at V and 5 bases at J, with 18 bases between the two ends. The CDR3 is CASSRRRDVETQYF. CDR3 in DNA: TGTGCCAGCTCAAGGCGGCGGGATGTGGAGACCCAGTACTTC.

This clonotype has ten or more counts. V gene TRBV29-1 combines with J gene TRBJ2-3; a weak D match, TRBD1 (5 bases). CDR1 is SQVTM, CDR2 ANQGSEA, per germline. Trimming removed 4 bases at V and 11 bases at J, with 13 bases between. The CDR3 consists of 11 residues. CDR3 bases: TGCAGCGTTGTGGCACAGGATCGGCAGTATTTT. It yields the protein CSVVAQDRQYF.

In this sample, this clonotype turned up many times. The rearrangement uses TRBV28 and TRBJ2-7, with D possibly matching TRBD2 (6 bases). Germline V gene data show CDR1 as MDHEN and CDR2 as SYDVKM. The V and J ends lost 4 bases and 6 bases respectively, with 16 bases between them. The CDR3 has 14 residues. The CDR3 coding sequence is TGTGCCAGCAGTTGGCGGGGCGTGTTGGGCGAGCAGTACTTC. Translated, it gives CASSWRGVLGEQYF.

The sample holds many counts of this clonotype. The chain carries TRBV9 and TRBJ2-7, with TRBD1 matching 7 bases. Germline lookup yields CDR1 SGDLS and CDR2 YYNGEE. The CDR3 contains 15 residues. V trimming: 2 bases; J trimming: 0 bases; junction bases outside the gene matches: 5. DNA for the CDR3: TGTGCCAGCAGCGTTTCCGGGACAGTCTCCTACGAGCAGTACTTC. Translation: CASSVSGTVSYEQYF. The entire variable domain, with the rest obtained from reference TRBV9 and TRBJ2-7, is as follows: DSGVTQTPKHLITATGQRVTLRCSPRSGDLSVYWYQQSLDQGLQFLIQYYNGEERAKGNILERFSAQQFPDLHSELNLSSLELGDSALYFCASSVSGTVSYEQYFGPGTRLTVT.

By sample share, this clonotype is medium-sized (0.01 to 0.1%). The V gene is TRBV18, the J gene TRBJ1-1; 9 nucleotides line up with TRBD1. J was trimmed by 3 bases and V by 4 bases; bases with no gene match: 6. Germline V lookup: CDR1 KGHSH, CDR2 LQKENI. There are 15 residues in the CDR3. CDR3 sequence: CASSLRTGDYTEAFF. CDR3 DNA: TGTGCCAGCTCACTACGGACAGGGGACTACACTGAAGCTTTCTTT.

This clonotype appeared many times. This chain links TRBV4-3 with TRBJ2-5; TRBD2 agrees at 7 bases. This CDR3 has 18 amino acids. V lost 1 base, J lost 0 bases, and 11 bases stayed unmatched. Germline loops: CDR1 LGHNA, CDR2 YSLEER. In DNA, the CDR3 is TGCGCCAGCAGCCAAGCATCCGTAGTGGGGGGGTACCAAGAGACCCAGTACTTC. This sequence encodes CASSQASVVGGYQETQYF.

There are many counts of this clonotype. The chain links TRBV6-5 to TRBJ1-4; D is ambiguous. V was pared by 2 bases and J by 15 bases, with 13 bases between. Germline CDR1 and CDR2: MNHEY and SVGAGI. The CDR3 runs to 12 residues. The CDR3 spells CASSYTLGPLFF. DNA of the CDR3: TGTGCCAGCAGTTACACCTTAGGGCCTTTGTTTTTT.

This clonotype was picked up many times. The chain is built from TRBV6-6 and TRBJ1-5, with 7 bases fitting TRBD1. The CDR3 loop spans 13 amino acids. V lost 6 bases to trimming and J lost 7 bases; unmatched junction nucleotides: 6. The germline V gene encodes CDR1 MNHNY and CDR2 SVGAGI (reference sequence). The CDR3 nucleotides read TGTGCCAGCAGCGCACAGGGGAACCAGCCCCAGCATTTT. Translation gives CASSAQGNQPQHF.

This clonotype occurred many times. The chain couples TRBV3-1 to TRBJ2-1, with 8 bases that match TRBD2. This CDR3 contains 15 residues. In germline, CDR1 is LGHDT, CDR2 YNNKEL (reference sequence). Trimming removed 0 bases from V and 9 bases from J; junction bases left unmatched: 7. As DNA, the CDR3 is TGTGCCAGCAGCCAAGAAGGACTAGCTAGGAGTGAGCAGTTCTTC. This gives the protein CASSQEGLARSEQFF.

This clonotype was seen many times. The chain joins TRBV20-1 to TRBJ1-5, with D maybe TRBD1 (5 bases). With 3 bases removed from V and 4 bases from J, the gap between germline ends came to 13 bases. The CDR3 sequence is 14 residues long. CDR1 and CDR2 (germline): DFQATT, SNEGSKA (reference sequence). The CDR3: CSASPIEGNQPQHF. CDR3 bases: TGCAGTGCTAGCCCCATCGAGGGGAATCAGCCCCAGCATTTT.

V gene TRBV27 combines with J gene TRBJ2-7; no definite D call. The CDR3 runs 14 residues. Between the trimmed V and J ends, which lost 2 bases and 0 bases, there was a span of 8 bases. CDR1 and CDR2 (germline): MNHEY, SMNVEV (reference sequence). Here the CDR3 reads CASSLGQISYEQYF. The CDR3 nucleotides are TGTGCCAGCAGTTTAGGGCAGATCTCCTACGAGCAGTACTTC.

In this sample, this clonotype turned up a few times. The chain joins TRBV6-5 to TRBJ1-1; D gene uncertain. Germline CDR1 MNHEY, CDR2 SVGAGI. The V gene lost 6 bases and the J gene lost 4 bases, with 12 bases spanning the gap. The CDR3 has 13 amino acids. The CDR3 reads CASRRAGATEAFF. In DNA form, the CDR3 reads TGTGCCAGCAGGAGGGCGGGAGCCACTGAAGCTTTCTTT.